The 11 T cell receptor beta chains below all came from one sample that was sequenced in a study of cytomegalovirus exposure and HLA in healthy donors. PCR amplification relied on 60 Vbeta primers (plus 13 Jbeta primers). TCRdb keeps only in-frame clones here, not all; method: immunoSEQ multiplex PCR. The data contain about 120,000 clones, approximately 79% of them singletons. The sequenced sample was PBMCs. Every receptor here comes from a man aged 25 to 40 in good health and CMV-seropositive.

This clone came up a few times. The chain combines TRBV7-3 with TRBJ2-3; D is unclear. CDR3 length: 13 amino acids. CDR1 and CDR2 (germline): SGHTA, FQGTGA. Trimming pared 5 bases from V and 4 bases from J, leaving 10 bases between. This chain's CDR3 is CASSISVADTQYF. The CDR3 coding sequence is TGTGCCAGCAGCATATCTGTCGCAGATACGCAGTATTTT. The variable domain in full, completed from reference TRBV7-3 and TRBJ2-3, reads GAGVSQTPSNKVTEKGKYVELRCDPISGHTALYWYRQSLGQGPEFLIYFQGTGAADDSGLPNDRFFAVRPEGSVSTLKIQRTERGDSAVYLCASSISVADTQYFGPGTRLTVL.

The V gene is TRBV25-1, the J gene TRBJ2-5, with a possible D match to TRBD1 (7 bases). The CDR3 is 14 amino acids. With 5 bases removed from V and 0 bases from J, the gap between germline ends came to 10 bases. The germline gives CDR1 MGHDK, CDR2 SYGVNS. CDR3 residues: CASSRGTDQETQYF. Written as DNA, the CDR3 is TGTGCCAGCAGTCGCGGGACAGACCAAGAGACCCAGTACTTC.

This clone has only a few counts. V and J are TRBV5-1 and TRBJ2-7; TRBD1 matches at 7 bases. The CDR3 is 15 residues long. The V and J ends lost 0 bases and 5 bases, in that order; junction bases with no gene match: 8. Germline V gene lookup returns CDR1 SGHRS and CDR2 YFSETQ. CDR3 DNA sequence: TGCGCCAGCAGCTTGGCCGGGACAGCTCCTAACGAGCAGTACTTC. Translated: CASSLAGTAPNEQYF.

The rearrangement links TRBV25-1 to TRBJ2-5, with D possibly being TRBD2 (7 bases). Germline lookup yields CDR1 MGHDK and CDR2 SYGVNS. V lost 4 bases and J 3 bases, leaving 18 bases between the germline ends. This CDR3 spans 16 amino acids. The chain's CDR3 is CASSGRFGRGEETQYF. The CDR3 DNA reads as TGTGCCAGCAGTGGTCGGTTTGGGAGGGGGGAAGAGACCCAGTACTTC. The full variable domain, completed using reference TRBV25-1 and TRBJ2-5, is EADIYQTPRYLVIGTGKKITLECSQTMGHDKMYWYQQDPGMELHLIHYSYGVNSTEKGDLSSESTVSRIRTEHFPLTLESARPSHTSQYLCASSGRFGRGEETQYFGPGTRLLVL.

V gene TRBV6-5 combines with J gene TRBJ1-6; D may be TRBD1 (6 bases). The length of the CDR3 is 15 residues. V gave up 2 bases and J gave up 7 bases, with 12 bases separating them. Germline lookup yields CDR1 MNHEY and CDR2 SVGAGI. DNA for the CDR3: TGTGCCAGCAGTTACATACCGGGACAAAATTCACCCCTCCACTTT. Residues: CASSYIPGQNSPLHF.

The chain has TRBV4-1 and TRBJ2-2; TRBD2 agrees at 8 bases. The V gene end was trimmed by 4 bases and the J gene end by 7 bases; junction bases not matched to a gene: 8. The CDR3 spans 15 residues. From germline, CDR1 is MGHRA and CDR2 YSYEKL. CDR3 DNA sequence: TGCGCCAGCAGCCGAGAGCGGGGGCGGGACGGGGAGCTGTTTTTT. Encoded protein: CASSRERGRDGELFF.

This chain joins TRBV5-4 and TRBJ2-7; TRBD1 matches at 10 bases. The CDR3 is 14 residues long. Germline V gene lookup returns CDR1 SGHNT and CDR2 YYREEE (reference sequence). V lost 4 bases and J lost 6; bases outside the gene matches: 7. The CDR3 DNA follows: TGTGCCAGCAGCACCGGGACAGGGGAGCCCGAGCAGTACTTC. Amino acid sequence: CASSTGTGEPEQYF.

The chain is built from TRBV7-2 and TRBJ2-5; D is unclear. Trimming pared 0 bases from V and 1 base from J, leaving 6 bases between. This CDR3 has 14 amino acids. The germline V gene has CDR1 SGHTA and CDR2 FQGNSA. As DNA, the CDR3 is TGTGCCAGCAGCTTAGCTGGGCCCCAAGAGACCCAGTACTTC. Protein sequence: CASSLAGPQETQYF.

This clone is a singleton in its sample. V usage is TRBV27 and J usage is TRBJ2-7; TRBD1 is a possible D gene (5 bases). Germline V gene lookup returns CDR1 MNHEY and CDR2 SMNVEV (reference sequence). Trimming took 10 bases from V and 2 from J, leaving 24 bases between them. The CDR3 length is 16 residues. This CDR3 is CATALTAGKFTYEQYF. CDR3 nucleotides: TGTGCCACCGCACTTACAGCAGGGAAGTTCACCTACGAGCAGTACTTC.

There are a few counts of this clone. The chain joins TRBV6-5 to TRBJ2-7; D is undetermined. The V end was cut by 2 bases, the J end by 0 bases, with 14 bases between. This CDR3 region has 16 residues. The V gene's germline CDR1 is MNHEY and CDR2 SVGAGI. The CDR3 nucleotides are TGTGCCAGCAGTTACACAGAAGGTTTGAGCTCCTACGAGCAGTACTTC. It yields the protein CASSYTEGLSSYEQYF.

V usage is TRBV9 and J usage is TRBJ1-5, with D hard to call. Per germline, CDR1 SGDLS and CDR2 YYNGEE. The CDR3 sequence is 15 residues long. The V end was cut by 0 bases, the J end by 5 bases, with 12 bases between. The CDR3 region has the DNA TGTGCCAGCAGCGTAGACGCAGGCGTCCATCAGCCCCAGCATTTT. It specifies CASSVDAGVHQPQHF.